The clone carrying this T cell receptor beta chain was found many times. What it binds is unknown. Deletions cut 1 base from V and 0 bases from J, with 9 bases between. This CDR3 has 16 amino acids. CDR1 SGHAT and CDR2 FQDESV come from the germline V gene (reference sequence). This sample is part of a study of T cells in Graves' hyperthyroidism and ophthalmopathy. Findings of the study overall: Ophthalmopathy was distinguished from stable hyperthyroidism by 13 V-J signatures. Most thyroid clonotypes expanded above 0.001 appeared in blood too. Model-based prediction identified ophthalmopathy a median about 7 months prior to its onset.

Amplification targeted TCR beta CDR3 regions from RNA transcripts. Initially, a first-round RT-PCR of the TCR CDR3 employed the HTBI primer set. TCRdb passed the multiplex PCR reads through MiXCR, listing each CDR3 protein once. The profile shows 200,000 to 300,000 distinct CDR3 sequences, approximately 24% of them singletons. Sequencing input: blood. The J gene is TRBJ1-4, the V gene TRBV11-1; possibly TRBD1 for D (6 bases). This sequence originates from a woman aged 40 to 49 with Graves' ophthalmopathy. The CDR3 coding sequence is TGTGCCAGCAGCTTAGGACAGGCCTCAACTAATGAAAAACTGTTTTTT. Its protein is CASSLGQASTNEKLFF. Variable domain in full (rest from reference TRBV11-1 and TRBJ1-4): EAEVAQSPRYKITEKSQAVAFWCDPISGHATLYWYRQILGQGPELLVQFQDESVVDDSQLPKDRFSAERLKGVDSTLKIQPAELGDSAMYLCASSLGQASTNEKLFFGSGTQLSVL.